The next 5 T cell receptor beta chains were all read from a single sample in a study of blood T cell repertoires in COVID-19. Profiling relied on immunoSEQ multiplex PCR, and the TCRdb table lists in-frame clones only, not all of them. The table lists about 230,000 clones, around four fifths of them singletons. The source material was peripheral blood. All receptors derive from a woman aged 65 to 85 with active or convalescent COVID-19.

This rearrangement joins TRBV6-5 to TRBJ2-7; 11 bases fit TRBD2. Trimming at V came to 7 bases and at J to 6 bases, leaving 8 bases not matched to a gene. The CDR3 totals 14 residues. CDR1 is MNHEY, CDR2 SVGAGI, per germline. Here the CDR3 DNA reads TGTGCCAGCATTCTAGCGGGAGGATCCGGCGAGCAGTACTTC. Its translation is CASILAGGSGEQYF.

V usage is TRBV6-6 and J usage is TRBJ2-5; tentative D call: TRBD1 (6 bases). The CDR3 is made up of 16 amino acids. CDR1 is MNHNY and CDR2 is SVGAGI in the germline V gene (reference sequence). V dropped 6 bases and J dropped 5 bases, with 22 bases sitting between them. The CDR3: CASSPLTQGFGETQYF. The CDR3 nucleotides read TGTGCCAGCAGCCCCTTAACCCAGGGGTTTGGGGAGACCCAGTACTTC.

CDR3 nucleotides: TGTGCCAGCAGTAACAGACAGGGCTATGGCTACACCTTC. It is translated as CASSNRQGYGYTF. V and J are TRBV12-3 or TRBV12-4 and TRBJ1-2; 7 bases align to TRBD1. V was clipped by 5 bases and J by 4 bases; unmatched bases: 4. The CDR3 is 13 residues long.

V usage is TRBV27 and J usage is TRBJ1-2; D possibly corresponds to TRBD1 (6 bases). The germline V gene has CDR1 MNHEY and CDR2 SMNVEV (reference sequence). This CDR3 is 15 amino acids long. Trimming removed 2 bases at V and 6 bases at J, with 16 bases between. The CDR3 loop is CASSLIAGTFNGYTF. In nucleotides, the CDR3 is TGTGCCAGCAGTTTAATTGCCGGGACATTTAATGGCTACACCTTC.

A note on this clone: A read error may account for a junction end that differs from germline. The chain combines TRBV7-7 with TRBJ2-2; 9 bases match TRBD1. There are 16 residues in the CDR3. The germline V gene has CDR1 SSHAT and CDR2 FNYEAQ (reference sequence). CDR3 nucleotides: TGTGCTAGCAGCTCACGACAGGGGGCGAACACCGGGGAGCTGTTTTTT. Translation gives CASSSRQGANTGELFF.